The 30 T cell receptor beta chains given below trace back to one sample, sequenced in a study of PD-L1 blockade in urothelial cancer. Stated time point: pretreatment peripheral blood. The protocol was immunoSEQ multiplex PCR, while the TCRdb copy is restricted to in-frame clones and leaves out a portion. The data hold more than 45,000 clones, with 82% observed a single time. The sample was PBMCs, taken around atezolizumab (anti-PD-L1) treatment. The source is a man between 45 and 60 years old with urothelial cancer.

The CDR3 DNA sequence: TGTGCCAGCTCACCGCGGGACAGCCTGTTCTTC. This gives the protein CASSPRDSLFF. V and J are TRBV18 and TRBJ2-1; maybe TRBD1 (7 bases). V lost 3 bases and J 15 bases, leaving 12 bases between the germline ends. From germline, CDR1 is KGHSH and CDR2 LQKENI. This CDR3 is 11 amino acids long.

The genes are TRBV19 and TRBJ2-2, with 8 positions matching TRBD1. This CDR3 is built from 18 residues. The V and J ends lost 2 bases and 0 bases, in that order; junction bases with no gene match: 8. Germline assignment: CDR1 LNHDA and CDR2 SQIVND (reference sequence). The CDR3 nucleotides read TGTGCCAGTAGTATAAAGGTCTTGGGACAGGCGAACACCGGGGAGCTGTTTTTT. Translating it yields CASSIKVLGQANTGELFF.

The chain uses TRBV19 and TRBJ1-4, with D unclear. Deletions cut 9 bases from V and 2 bases from J, with 16 bases between. The CDR3 has 15 residues. CDR1 and CDR2 (germline): LNHDA, SQIVND (reference sequence). For the CDR3, the DNA is TGTGCCAGCAACTCCCTCTACTCGACTAATGAAAAACTGTTTTTT. Its translation is CASNSLYSTNEKLFF.

The chain links TRBV5-1 to TRBJ1-2, with 7 bases aligning to TRBD1. The CDR3 loop spans 14 amino acids. CDR1 SGHRS and CDR2 YFSETQ come from the germline V gene. V lost 9 bases and J lost 2; bases outside the gene matches: 10. CDR3 region: CATTPQGQNYGYTF. CDR3 nucleotide sequence: TGCGCCACCACACCCCAGGGACAGAACTATGGCTACACCTTC.

The chain links TRBV6-1 to TRBJ2-5; D possibly corresponds to TRBD1 (5 bases). Trimming stripped 2 bases from V and 0 bases from J, with 13 bases between. Germline CDR1 is MNHNS and CDR2 is SASEGT. The length of the CDR3 is 16 residues. This CDR3 is CASSEWGQANQETQYF. CDR3 nucleotide sequence: TGTGCCAGCAGTGAATGGGGCCAAGCGAACCAAGAGACCCAGTACTTC.

The chain employs TRBV30 and TRBJ1-4; TRBD1 matches 7 bases. In germline, CDR1 is GTSNPN, CDR2 SVGIG (reference sequence). CDR3 length: 13 amino acids. With V trimmed by 3 bases and J by 8 bases, 6 bases remained unmatched. The CDR3, as DNA: TGTGCCTGGAGGGGGACAGTACGCGAAAAACTGTTTTTT. Translating gives CAWRGTVREKLFF.

CDR3: CASSLASRGTGELFF. In DNA form, the CDR3 reads TGTGCCAGCAGCTTAGCCTCCAGGGGCACCGGGGAGCTGTTTTTT. The chain links TRBV11-2 to TRBJ2-2, with a weak D call TRBD1 (6 bases). The CDR3 runs to 15 residues. Trimming took 1 base from V and 4 from J, leaving 10 bases between them. Germline CDR1 is SGHAT and CDR2 is FQNNGV.

This chain uses TRBV9 with TRBJ2-1, with 9 bases lining up with TRBD2. Looked up from germline, CDR1 is SGDLS and CDR2 is YYNGEE. The CDR3 contains 14 residues. V lost 3 bases, J lost 9 bases, and 7 bases stayed unmatched. As DNA, the CDR3 is TGTGCCAGCAGCGCGCTAGCGGGGTTTATTGAGCAGTTCTTC. This translates into CASSALAGFIEQFF.

The rearrangement links TRBV5-8 to TRBJ1-5; 10 bases are a match to TRBD1. The CDR3 contains 16 residues. Germline V lookup: CDR1 SGHTS, CDR2 YDEGEE. Trimming at V came to 4 bases and at J to 6 bases, leaving 10 bases not matched to a gene. CDR3 sequence reads: CASSLGDRGQGQPQHF. The CDR3 DNA reads as TGTGCCAGCAGCCTGGGGGACAGGGGACAGGGTCAGCCCCAGCATTTT.

V usage is TRBV6-1 and J usage is TRBJ2-1; TRBD1 matches 7 bases. The V gene's germline CDR1 is MNHNS and CDR2 SASEGT. The CDR3 sequence is 12 residues long. The ends lost 5 bases at V and 7 bases at J; junction bases unmatched: 2. Here the CDR3 DNA reads TGTGCCAGCAGTAGACAGGGTAATGAGCAGTTCTTC. Protein sequence: CASSRQGNEQFF.

This clone was seen just once. The J gene is TRBJ1-5, the V gene TRBV10-3; 8 nucleotides agree with TRBD1. Germline V gene data show CDR1 as ENHRY and CDR2 as SYGVKD. The ends lost 3 bases at V and 4 bases at J; junction bases unmatched: 5. The CDR3 is made up of 15 amino acids. The CDR3 DNA is TGTGCCATCAGTGACCCGAGACAGGGGAATCAGCCCCAGCATTTT. It is translated as CAISDPRQGNQPQHF.

The chain has TRBV11-2 and TRBJ1-2; 7 positions match TRBD1. The ends lost 6 bases at V and 7 bases at J; junction bases unmatched: 14. The germline V gene encodes CDR1 SGHAT and CDR2 FQNNGV. The CDR3 runs 15 residues. DNA of the CDR3: TGTGCCAGCAGTCCACCGGCAGGGGGAAAGGTTGGCTACACCTTC. Protein sequence: CASSPPAGGKVGYTF.

This clone was counted between two and nine times. The CDR3 here is CASRGQGAGHEQFF. The CDR3, as DNA: TGCGCCAGCAGGGGACAGGGGGCAGGTCATGAGCAGTTCTTC. The V gene is TRBV10-2, the J gene TRBJ2-1, with TRBD1 identical over 12 bases. The ends lost 6 bases at V and 8 bases at J; junction bases unmatched: 5. This CDR3 region has 14 residues. Germline CDR1 reads WSHSY; CDR2 reads SAAADI.

V usage is TRBV28 and J usage is TRBJ2-4; 9 bases are a match to TRBD1. The germline CDR1 and CDR2 sequences are MDHEN and SYDVKM. The CDR3 spans 11 residues. Trimming took 6 bases from V and 14 from J; bases not matched to a gene: 5. The CDR3, as DNA: TGTGCCAGCAGCTTGGGGGACAGGGAGTACTTC. It is translated as CASSLGDREYF.

This clone was picked up one time. CDR3 protein: CASSSSGANEQFF. The CDR3 nucleotides read TGTGCCAGCAGTTCCTCAGGGGCCAATGAGCAGTTCTTC. The chain links TRBV6-6 to TRBJ2-1, with D possibly TRBD1 on 6 matching bases. The CDR3 contains 13 residues. With 4 bases removed from V and 6 bases from J, the gap between germline ends came to 10 bases. Germline assignment: CDR1 MNHNY and CDR2 SVGAGI (reference sequence).

The chain links TRBV28 to TRBJ1-2, with TRBD1 matching 10 bases. Germline V lookup: CDR1 MDHEN, CDR2 SYDVKM. The CDR3 spans 14 residues. V trimming: 5 bases; J trimming: 5 bases; junction bases outside the gene matches: 5. Written as DNA, the CDR3 is TGTGCCAGCAGTACGTGGGGACAGGGGTATGGCTACACCTTC. It codes for CASSTWGQGYGYTF.

This clone was counted a single time. V is TRBV6-1 and J is TRBJ1-2; 9 positions agree with TRBD1. The germline V gene encodes CDR1 MNHNS and CDR2 SASEGT. This CDR3 spans 15 amino acids. With V trimmed by 2 bases and J by 2 bases, 3 bases remained unmatched. CDR3 sequence reads: CASSESTGGNYGYTF. CDR3 sequence (DNA): TGTGCCAGCAGTGAAAGTACAGGGGGCAACTATGGCTACACCTTC.

The chain combines TRBV28 with TRBJ1-2, with 8 positions matching TRBD1. The CDR3 sequence is 14 residues long. With V trimmed by 6 bases and J by 8 bases, 11 bases remained unmatched. Germline assignment: CDR1 MDHEN and CDR2 SYDVKM. The DNA of the CDR3 is TGTGCCAGCAGCCCGGCAGGGGGCGCAGGCGGCTACACCTTC. As protein: CASSPAGGAGGYTF.

Turning to this clone: Its ends do not fully match the called genes, so a read error is possible. This rearrangement joins TRBV7-7 to TRBJ2-7; TRBD2 matches at 9 bases. The CDR3 contains 15 residues. Germline V gives CDR1 SSHAT, CDR2 FNYEAQ (reference sequence). The CDR3 spells CASSPLAGSSYEQYF. The CDR3, as DNA: TGTGCTAGCAGCCCCCTAGCGGGAAGCTCCTACGAGCAGTACTTC.

J is TRBJ2-4 and V is TRBV5-1; 15 bases map to TRBD2. CDR1 SGHRS and CDR2 YFSETQ come from the germline V gene. This CDR3 contains 16 residues. V was pared by 4 bases and J by 7 bases, with 6 bases of the junction left unmatched. CDR3 sequence reads: CASSQGLAGGRNIQYF. Written as DNA, the CDR3 is TGCGCCAGCAGCCAGGGACTAGCGGGGGGTAGGAACATTCAGTACTTC. Looking up the rest from reference TRBV5-1 and TRBJ2-4 gives the full variable domain: KAGVTQTPRYLIKTRGQQVTLSCSPISGHRSVSWYQQTPGQGLQFLFEYFSETQRNKGNFPGRFSGRQFSNSRSEMNVSTLELGDSALYLCASSQGLAGGRNIQYFGAGTRLSVL.

This clone was detected once. The chain has TRBV19 and TRBJ2-2; 11 positions match TRBD1. Germline V gene lookup returns CDR1 LNHDA and CDR2 SQIVND (reference sequence). V dropped 3 bases and J dropped 5; count of bases not matched to a gene: 5. The CDR3 runs 16 residues. The CDR3 spells CASSIRGQGATGELFF. DNA of the CDR3: TGTGCCAGTAGTATCCGCGGACAGGGGGCTACCGGGGAGCTGTTTTTT.

This chain joins TRBV5-4 and TRBJ2-7; 9 bases match TRBD1. The CDR3 runs 13 residues. Germline V gene data show CDR1 as SGHNT and CDR2 as YYREEE (reference sequence). V shed 4 bases, J shed 8 bases, and the junction held 7 bases outside the gene matches. The CDR3 region has the DNA TGTGCCAGCAGCCCCGGACAGGGGAGGAAGCAGTACGTC. It yields the protein CASSPGQGRKQYV.

The chain combines TRBV7-9 with TRBJ2-3; TRBD2 aligns across 11 bases. The CDR3 totals 18 residues. V dropped 3 bases and J dropped 3; count of bases not matched to a gene: 11. Germline V gives CDR1 SEHNR, CDR2 FQNEAQ (reference sequence). This CDR3 is CASSLGLAEGGRTDTQYF. The DNA of the CDR3 is TGTGCCAGCAGCTTGGGACTAGCGGAAGGGGGGCGAACAGATACGCAGTATTTT.

The chain combines TRBV27 with TRBJ1-6, with a possible D match to TRBD1 (6 bases). The germline CDR1 and CDR2 sequences are MNHEY and SMNVEV (reference sequence). Trimming took 3 bases from V and 7 from J, leaving 10 bases between them. This CDR3 has 14 amino acids. The DNA of the CDR3 is TGTGCCAGCAGTTTTATCCAGGGGAATTCACCCCTCCACTTT. This encodes CASSFIQGNSPLHF.

The V and J genes are TRBV9 and TRBJ2-1; tentative D call: TRBD2 (6 bases). The V gene's germline CDR1 is SGDLS and CDR2 YYNGEE. The ends were cut back, 2 bases at V and 0 bases at J, with 9 bases in the middle. The CDR3 spans 15 residues. Here the CDR3 DNA reads TGTGCCAGCAGCGTTAGCGGAAGCTCCTACAATGAGCAGTTCTTC. Its protein is CASSVSGSSYNEQFF.

The rearrangement uses TRBV6-1 and TRBJ1-5; D gene uncertain. Per the germline V gene, CDR1 is MNHNS and CDR2 is SASEGT. Trimming took 4 bases from V and 0 from J, leaving 10 bases between them. The CDR3 contains 15 residues. CDR3 in DNA: TGTGCCAGCAGTGCGGGGTCTTATAGCAATCAGCCCCAGCATTTT. Translated, it gives CASSAGSYSNQPQHF.

This chain uses TRBV5-1 with TRBJ2-2; TRBD2 aligns across 7 bases. Germline V lookup: CDR1 SGHRS, CDR2 YFSETQ. The CDR3 is made up of 16 amino acids. Germline trimming cut 4 bases from V and 4 bases from J; bases unmatched to any gene: 10. The CDR3 region is CASSPVGRGPTGELFF. For the CDR3, the DNA is TGCGCCAGCAGCCCCGTGGGGAGGGGCCCCACCGGGGAGCTGTTTTTT.

This clone was counted only a few times. The chain recombines TRBV5-1 with TRBJ1-6; D uncertain. The CDR3 covers 17 residues. Trimming cost V 0 bases and J 6 bases, with 16 bases left between them. Germline loops: CDR1 SGHRS, CDR2 YFSETQ. The CDR3: CASSLEPTGSSNSPLHF. The DNA of the CDR3 is TGCGCCAGCAGCTTGGAACCCACGGGGAGCAGTAATTCACCCCTCCACTTT. The entire variable domain, with the rest obtained from reference TRBV5-1 and TRBJ1-6, is as follows: KAGVTQTPRYLIKTRGQQVTLSCSPISGHRSVSWYQQTPGQGLQFLFEYFSETQRNKGNFPGRFSGRQFSNSRSEMNVSTLELGDSALYLCASSLEPTGSSNSPLHFGNGTRLTVT.

The rearrangement uses TRBV5-1 and TRBJ2-5; TRBD1 is a possible D gene (6 bases). There are 15 residues in the CDR3. Germline V gene sequence: CDR1 SGHRS, CDR2 YFSETQ. Trimming left V 2 bases short and J 4 bases short, with 15 bases between. CDR3 nucleotides: TGCGCCAGCAGCTTTGGGTGGGGGCAGGCAGAGACCCAGTACTTC. It codes for CASSFGWGQAETQYF.

The rearrangement joins TRBV5-1 to TRBJ1-2; TRBD1 might be the D (5 bases). V was cut by 1 base and J by 6 bases, with 10 bases left in between. CDR1 is SGHRS and CDR2 is YFSETQ in the germline V gene. The CDR3 sequence is 13 residues long. This CDR3 reads CASSLSGENGYTF. In DNA form, the CDR3 reads TGCGCCAGCAGCTTGTCGGGGGAAAATGGCTACACCTTC.